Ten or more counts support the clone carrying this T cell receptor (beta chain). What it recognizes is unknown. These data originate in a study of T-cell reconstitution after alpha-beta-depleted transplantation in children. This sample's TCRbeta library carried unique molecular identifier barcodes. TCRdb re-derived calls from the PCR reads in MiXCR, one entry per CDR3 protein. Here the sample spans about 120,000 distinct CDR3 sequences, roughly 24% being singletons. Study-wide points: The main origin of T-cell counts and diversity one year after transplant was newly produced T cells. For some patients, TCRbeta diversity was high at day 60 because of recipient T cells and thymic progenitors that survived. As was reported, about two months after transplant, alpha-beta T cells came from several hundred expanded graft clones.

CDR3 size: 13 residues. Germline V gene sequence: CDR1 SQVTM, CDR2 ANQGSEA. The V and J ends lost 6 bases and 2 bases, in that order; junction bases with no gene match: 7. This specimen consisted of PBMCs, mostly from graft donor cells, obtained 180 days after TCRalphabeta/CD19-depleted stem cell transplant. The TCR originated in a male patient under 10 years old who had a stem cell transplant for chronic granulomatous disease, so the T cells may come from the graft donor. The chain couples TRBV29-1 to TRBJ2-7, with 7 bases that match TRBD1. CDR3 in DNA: TGCAGCGTCGCCGGGACAGTAACCTACGAGCAGTACTTC. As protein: CSVAGTVTYEQYF.